One sample yielded the 30 T cell receptor beta chains listed below, sequenced in a study of shared clonotypes between healthy human individuals. The repertoire was sequenced with immunoSEQ multiplex PCR; TCRdb's copy has only in-frame clones and lacks some. The sample records about 2.2 million clones, approximately 94% being singletons. Selected positively for CCR7 and CD45RO-negative, naive CD8 cells excluded terminally differentiated effector memory CD45RA+ cells. Sequencing used naive CD8+ T cells from PBMCs. The receptors come from a man aged 18 to 30 in good health. Some clones in this sample may be carry-over from other donors' samples.

On this clone itself: Other DNA sequences from this sample encode an identical CDR3 as well. The CDR3 sequence: CASSLGVSQETQYF. CDR3 sequence (DNA): TGTGCCAGCAGCTTAGGTGTCAGCCAAGAGACCCAGTACTTC. The chain has TRBV7-9 and TRBJ2-5, with unresolved D. This CDR3 is 14 amino acids long. Germline CDR1 and CDR2: SEHNR and FQNEAQ (reference sequence). V lost 1 base, J lost 1 base, and 7 bases lay in between.

The genes are TRBV27 and TRBJ2-2; D may be TRBD2 (5 bases). With 8 bases removed from V and 6 bases from J, the gap between germline ends came to 13 bases. CDR1 is MNHEY, CDR2 SMNVEV, per germline (reference sequence). This CDR3 region has 13 residues. The CDR3 DNA follows: TGTGCCAGCCGGTACGCGGGCGCCGGGGAGCTGTTTTTT. Protein sequence: CASRYAGAGELFF.

The J gene is TRBJ2-1, the V gene TRBV7-3, with D unclear. The CDR3 has 13 amino acids. Trimming stripped 4 bases from V and 7 bases from J, with 11 bases between. Germline CDR1 and CDR2: SGHTA and FQGTGA. CDR3 region: CASSSTHWNEQFF. The CDR3 bases are TGTGCCAGCAGCTCCACTCATTGGAATGAGCAGTTCTTC.

The V and J genes are TRBV4-1 and TRBJ1-6; D is uncertain. V was shortened by 0 bases and J by 10 bases, with 10 bases between the two germline ends. Per the germline V gene, CDR1 is MGHRA and CDR2 is YSYEKL. The CDR3 consists of 14 residues. The CDR3 DNA reads as TGCGCCAGCAGCCAAGAGGGCAGAGGGTCACCCCTCCACTTT. It encodes CASSQEGRGSPLHF.

The chain combines TRBV6-1 with TRBJ2-7; 9 bases fit TRBD2. Losses at the gene ends were 2 bases for V and 1 base for J; bases not matched to a gene: 6. CDR3 length: 16 amino acids. The V gene's germline CDR1 is MNHNS and CDR2 SASEGT. CDR3 bases: TGTGCCAGCAGTGAAACTAGCGGGCTGCCTTCCTACGAGCAGTACTTC. As protein: CASSETSGLPSYEQYF.

The chain links TRBV10-1 to TRBJ2-3; 11 positions match TRBD1. The V segment lost 6 bases and the J segment 6 bases; nucleotides outside the gene matches: 2. Germline lookup yields CDR1 WNHNN and CDR2 SYGVQD (reference sequence). This CDR3 comprises 13 residues. The CDR3 DNA is TGCGCCAGCAGCAGGGACAGGGGGGATACGCAGTATTTT. This translates into CASSRDRGDTQYF.

The chain has TRBV25-1 and TRBJ2-1; no clear D. The CDR3 spans 16 residues. V gave up 0 bases and J gave up 3 bases, with 12 bases separating them. Germline assignment: CDR1 MGHDK and CDR2 SYGVNS. CDR3 region: CASSEYASQYYNEQFF. CDR3 DNA: TGTGCCAGCAGTGAATACGCCAGCCAATACTACAATGAGCAGTTCTTC.

The count of this clone is one. J is TRBJ2-7 and V is TRBV7-2; no definite D call. V lost 2 bases to trimming and J lost 7 bases, with 12 bases between them. CDR1 and CDR2 from the germline V gene are SGHTA and FQGNSA. The CDR3 totals 13 residues. The CDR3 sequence: CASSLITDGEQYF. The CDR3 DNA follows: TGTGCCAGCAGCTTAATAACGGATGGGGAGCAGTACTTC.

The chain joins TRBV2 to TRBJ2-2; D is unresolved. Germline V gene lookup returns CDR1 SNHLY and CDR2 FYNNEI. The CDR3 length is 12 residues. Trimming left V 1 base short and J 6 bases short, with 3 bases between. The CDR3 spells CASSEGSGELFF. CDR3 DNA: TGTGCCAGCAGTGAAGGGTCCGGGGAGCTGTTTTTT.

As regards this clone: The same CDR3 arises from other DNA sequences in this sample as well. This rearrangement joins TRBV27 to TRBJ1-5; D unresolved. The V and J ends lost 0 bases and 0 bases respectively, with 6 bases between them. Looked up from germline, CDR1 is MNHEY and CDR2 is SMNVEV (reference sequence). CDR3 size: 15 residues. CDR3 coding DNA: TGTGCCAGCAGTTTATCGGGCGGTAGCAATCAGCCCCAGCATTTT. Its translation: CASSLSGGSNQPQHF.

On this clone itself: The same CDR3 also results from other DNA sequences found in this sample. The chain is built from TRBV5-6 and TRBJ2-7; D possibly corresponds to TRBD1 (5 bases). Trimming stripped 0 bases from V and 3 bases from J, with 10 bases between. The CDR3 is made up of 14 amino acids. The germline V gene encodes CDR1 SGHDT and CDR2 YYEEEE. CDR3 bases: TGTGCCAGCAGCTTGGGAGCAGGGTTCTACGAGCAGTACTTC. Its translation is CASSLGAGFYEQYF.

This chain connects TRBV7-3 to TRBJ2-1; TRBD2 agrees at 7 bases. The J segment lost 2 bases and the V segment lost 2 bases, leaving 9 bases of the junction unmatched. The CDR3 has 17 amino acids. The germline gives CDR1 SGHTA, CDR2 FQGTGA. The CDR3 sequence: CASSLGEQGGPYNEQFF. CDR3 DNA: TGTGCCAGCAGCTTAGGGGAGCAGGGAGGGCCCTACAATGAGCAGTTCTTC.

V gene TRBV13 combines with J gene TRBJ2-3, with 10 bases identical to TRBD2. V was pared by 6 bases and J by 4 bases, with 4 bases of the junction left unmatched. The CDR3 covers 14 residues. CDR1 PRHDT and CDR2 FYEKMQ come from the germline V gene (reference sequence). The CDR3 DNA follows: TGTGCCAGCAGTGTTCTAGCGGGAGCAGATACGCAGTATTTT. Amino acids: CASSVLAGADTQYF.

The genes are TRBV27 and TRBJ2-2; no clear D gene. V was clipped by 5 bases and J by 3 bases, with 19 bases between them. CDR1 is MNHEY, CDR2 SMNVEV, per germline (reference sequence). The CDR3 length is 17 residues. CDR3 DNA: TGTGCCAGCAGTCTTTCTTTTGGACGGCTTTACACCGGGGAGCTGTTTTTT. It yields the protein CASSLSFGRLYTGELFF.

J is TRBJ2-1 and V is TRBV4-1; a possible D gene is TRBD2 (6 bases). CDR3 length equals 16 residues. CDR1 is MGHRA, CDR2 YSYEKL, per germline. V was cut by 4 bases and J by 5 bases, with 18 bases left in between. In nucleotides, the CDR3 is TGCGCCAGCAGCCCCGTAGGGGCGGGGATAAACAATGAGCAGTTCTTC. Encoded protein: CASSPVGAGINNEQFF.

Only one count was recorded for this clone. The V gene is TRBV7-2, the J gene TRBJ1-1; D might be TRBD1 (5 bases). Trimming left V 2 bases short and J 5 bases short, with 9 bases between. Germline CDR1 SGHTA, CDR2 FQGNSA. This CDR3 has 13 residues. Here the CDR3 reads CASSLWGLTEAFF. The CDR3 DNA reads TGTGCCAGCAGCTTATGGGGGTTGACTGAAGCTTTCTTT. The whole variable domain, remainder taken from reference TRBV7-2 and TRBJ1-1, is GAGVSQSPSNKVTEKGKDVELRCDPISGHTALYWYRQSLGQGLEFLIYFQGNSAPDKSGLPSDRFSAERTGGSVSTLTIQRTQQEDSAVYLCASSLWGLTEAFFGQGTRLTVV.

The J gene is TRBJ2-7, the V gene TRBV12-5, with TRBD2 identical over 10 bases. With 6 bases clipped from V and 3 bases from J, the junction kept 8 bases outside the gene matches. CDR1 is LGHNT, CDR2 FRNRAP, per germline. The CDR3 extends over 15 amino acids. The CDR3 DNA sequence: TGTGCTAGTGGAAAATGGGCTAGCGGGAGCTACGAGCAGTACTTC. It specifies CASGKWASGSYEQYF.

This rearrangement joins TRBV5-6 to TRBJ1-1, with D possibly TRBD1 on 5 matching bases. Germline V CDR1 and CDR2: SGHDT, YYEEEE. V lost 3 bases and J 3 bases, leaving 15 bases between the germline ends. The CDR3 consists of 15 residues. DNA of the CDR3: TGTGCCAGCAGCTACTGGGGGGGTATGGACACTGAAGCTTTCTTT. Protein: CASSYWGGMDTEAFF.

V and J are TRBV7-9 and TRBJ2-3; D remains unclear. Deletions cut 1 base from V and 0 bases from J, with 11 bases between. Germline V gene sequence: CDR1 SEHNR, CDR2 FQNEAQ (reference sequence). The CDR3 extends over 16 amino acids. The CDR3 region is CASSLEARSSTDTQYF. The CDR3 DNA reads TGTGCCAGCAGCTTAGAGGCTCGGTCAAGCACAGATACGCAGTATTTT.

The chain is built from TRBV2 and TRBJ2-3; D is undetermined. Germline loops: CDR1 SNHLY, CDR2 FYNNEI. The ends were cut back, 4 bases at V and 6 bases at J, with 11 bases in the middle. CDR3 size: 13 residues. CDR3 protein: CASSVEIWDTQYF. As DNA, the CDR3 is TGTGCCAGCAGTGTGGAGATATGGGATACGCAGTATTTT.

The chain uses TRBV7-3 and TRBJ2-7; TRBD1 might be the D (5 bases). Trimming stripped 1 base from V and 2 bases from J, with 18 bases between. CDR1 and CDR2 (germline): SGHTA, FQGTGA. The CDR3 is 17 amino acids. The CDR3 region is CASSLRPTAERAYEQYF. CDR3 sequence (DNA): TGTGCCAGCAGCTTAAGGCCGACAGCCGAAAGAGCCTACGAGCAGTACTTC. Full variable domain (outside the CDR3, taken from reference TRBV7-3 and TRBJ2-7): GAGVSQTPSNKVTEKGKYVELRCDPISGHTALYWYRQSLGQGPEFLIYFQGTGAADDSGLPNDRFFAVRPEGSVSTLKIQRTERGDSAVYLCASSLRPTAERAYEQYFGPGTRLTVT.

V gene TRBV19 combines with J gene TRBJ2-2, with D possibly being TRBD2 (6 bases). CDR3 length: 18 residues. Trimming removed 9 bases from V and 6 bases from J, with 29 bases in between. In germline, CDR1 is LNHDA, CDR2 SQIVND (reference sequence). The chain's CDR3 is CASATPRPGTPSPGELFF. The CDR3 region has the DNA TGTGCCAGCGCAACCCCCAGGCCCGGGACTCCAAGTCCCGGGGAGCTGTTTTTT.

The chain uses TRBV6-1 and TRBJ1-5; D gene ambiguous. With 6 bases removed from V and 0 bases from J, the gap between germline ends came to 9 bases. The CDR3 has 14 residues. Germline V CDR1 and CDR2: MNHNS, SASEGT. CDR3 in DNA: TGTGCCAGCAGGACACACAGTAGCAATCAGCCCCAGCATTTT. Translated: CASRTHSSNQPQHF.

The V call is TRBV5-1, the J call TRBJ2-7; D may be TRBD1 (5 bases). Trimming pared 4 bases from V and 1 base from J, leaving 18 bases between. CDR1 SGHRS and CDR2 YFSETQ come from the germline V gene. This CDR3 comprises 16 residues. The CDR3 is CASSTDTRRNSYEQYF. CDR3 in DNA: TGCGCCAGCAGCACGGACACCCGCCGGAATTCCTACGAGCAGTACTTC.

V gene TRBV19 combines with J gene TRBJ1-5; the D gene is possibly TRBD1 (6 bases). CDR3 size: 15 residues. Trimming cost V 3 bases and J 1 base, with 10 bases left between them. Germline V gives CDR1 LNHDA, CDR2 SQIVND (reference sequence). The CDR3 bases are TGTGCCAGTAGTATTCAAGGACAGAGCAATCAGCCCCAGCATTTT. Translation gives CASSIQGQSNQPQHF.

The chain carries TRBV6-5 and TRBJ2-7; TRBD2 is a possible D gene (6 bases). Trimming took off 3 bases at V and 4 bases at J, with 13 bases between the two ends. Germline-derived CDR1 and CDR2 are MNHEY and SVGAGI. This CDR3 spans 14 amino acids. For the CDR3, the DNA is TGTGCCAGCAGTTATTCGGAGGGAGATTACGAGCAGTACTTC. The encoded protein is CASSYSEGDYEQYF.

The chain recombines TRBV5-5 with TRBJ1-2; D unclear. Trimming pared 4 bases from V and 8 bases from J, leaving 24 bases between. In germline, CDR1 is SGHKS, CDR2 YYEKEE (reference sequence). The CDR3 is 16 amino acids. CDR3 coding DNA: TGTGCCAGCAGCAAACAACGCAGGAACGCCAATGAAGGCTACACCTTC. Its protein is CASSKQRRNANEGYTF.

This chain uses TRBV4-1 with TRBJ2-7; D possibly corresponds to TRBD1 (6 bases). The CDR3 covers 16 residues. The ends were cut back, 0 bases at V and 4 bases at J, with 16 bases in the middle. Germline CDR1 MGHRA, CDR2 YSYEKL. CDR3 residues: CASSQDRTEEGYEQYF. The CDR3 region has the DNA TGCGCCAGCAGCCAAGATCGGACAGAGGAAGGATACGAGCAGTACTTC.

The CDR3 sequence: CASSGGTAPVYEQYF. The CDR3 DNA follows: TGTGCCAGCAGCGGAGGGACAGCTCCAGTCTACGAGCAGTACTTC. The J gene is TRBJ2-7, the V gene TRBV7-9; D is possibly TRBD1 (7 bases). V gave up 5 bases and J gave up 3 bases, with 17 bases separating them. CDR1 is SEHNR, CDR2 FQNEAQ, per germline (reference sequence). The CDR3 runs to 15 residues.

This clone was counted a few times. This same CDR3 is encoded by further DNA sequences in the sample. J is TRBJ2-2 and V is TRBV9; D possibly corresponds to TRBD2 (5 bases). The CDR3 length is 16 residues. In germline, CDR1 is SGDLS, CDR2 YYNGEE. Trimming pared 0 bases from V and 1 base from J, leaving 10 bases between. CDR3 amino acids: CASSVEGDLNTGELFF. The CDR3 nucleotides are TGTGCCAGCAGCGTAGAGGGAGACCTGAACACCGGGGAGCTGTTTTTT.